One and the same sample provided the 32 T cell receptor beta chains below, sequenced in a study of blood T cell repertoires in COVID-19. Sequenced by immunoSEQ multiplex PCR; TCRdb stores in-frame clones only, minus some. In the table there are some 190,000 clones, about 83% of which are singletons. Material: PBMCs or T cells enriched from blood (not recorded which). Receptors originate from a woman aged 25 to 45 who had been exposed to COVID-19.

V usage is TRBV6-5 and J usage is TRBJ1-2; TRBD1 agrees at 9 bases. The germline gives CDR1 MNHEY, CDR2 SVGAGI. V trimming: 5 bases; J trimming: 7 bases; junction bases outside the gene matches: 11. This CDR3 is built from 15 residues. In DNA, the CDR3 is TGTGCCAGCAGTCCAACAACCGGGACAGGGTTTGGCTACACCTTC. Its protein product is CASSPTTGTGFGYTF.

This chain links TRBV6-5 with TRBJ1-1, with 7 nucleotides matching TRBD1. The trim removed 0 bases at V and 5 bases at J, leaving 3 bases unmatched. This CDR3 spans 14 amino acids. Germline loops: CDR1 MNHEY, CDR2 SVGAGI. CDR3 in DNA: TGTGCCAGCAGTTACTCTACAGGGGTGACTGAAGCTTTCTTT. Protein: CASSYSTGVTEAFF.

This clone has only one observation. The rearrangement links TRBV6-5 to TRBJ2-1; 9 positions match TRBD1. The J segment lost 12 bases and the V segment lost 6 bases, leaving 6 bases of the junction unmatched. CDR3 length: 12 amino acids. CDR1 and CDR2 (germline): MNHEY, SVGAGI. In DNA form, the CDR3 reads TGTGCCAGCAGCAGGACAGGGGATCGGCAGTTCTTC. It translates to CASSRTGDRQFF.

The rearrangement links TRBV2 to TRBJ1-2; TRBD1 matches at 8 bases. V gave up 6 bases and J gave up 5 bases; unmatched junction bases: 14. The germline CDR1 and CDR2 sequences are SNHLY and FYNNEI. CDR3 length equals 16 residues. CDR3 sequence: CASRVRTGRVAYGYTF. The CDR3 DNA is TGTGCCAGCAGAGTTAGGACAGGGAGGGTAGCTTATGGCTACACCTTC. The complete variable domain, with remaining parts taken from reference TRBV2 and TRBJ1-2, reads EPEVTQTPSHQVTQMGQEVILRCVPISNHLYFYWYRQILGQKVEFLVSFYNNEISEKSEIFDDQFSVERPDGSNFTLKIRSTKLEDSAMYFCASRVRTGRVAYGYTFGSGTRLTVV.

This CDR3 reads CSAPGQNIQYF. The CDR3 DNA sequence: TGCAGTGCCCCGGGACAGAACATTCAGTACTTC. The genes are TRBV20-1 and TRBJ2-4; the match to TRBD1 covers 7 bases. Germline V gene lookup returns CDR1 DFQATT and CDR2 SNEGSKA (reference sequence). V trimming: 6 bases; J trimming: 7 bases; junction bases outside the gene matches: 3. The CDR3 covers 11 residues.

The sample holds one count of this clone. Other DNA sequences in the sample encode the same CDR3. The genes are TRBV19 and TRBJ1-3; unclear D gene. The CDR3 spans 11 residues. The ends were cut back, 8 bases at V and 3 bases at J, with 5 bases in the middle. CDR1 is LNHDA, CDR2 SQIVND, per germline (reference sequence). In nucleotides, the CDR3 is TGTGCCAGTTCAGTTGGAAACACCATATATTTT. Residues: CASSVGNTIYF.

The rearrangement uses TRBV5-6 and TRBJ2-7, with D perhaps TRBD1 (5 bases). Germline V gene data show CDR1 as SGHDT and CDR2 as YYEEEE. Trimming cost V 0 bases and J 5 bases, with 9 bases left between them. The CDR3 covers 13 residues. The CDR3 DNA reads TGTGCCAGCAGCTTGGTTCAGGGCCACGAGCAGTACTTC. It is translated as CASSLVQGHEQYF.

DNA for the CDR3: TGTGCCAGTAGTGAACAGGGGGCAGGCACCGGGGAGCTGTTTTTT. Its translation: CASSEQGAGTGELFF. The chain recombines TRBV19 with TRBJ2-2, with 9 bases fitting TRBD1. V was clipped by 5 bases and J by 4 bases; unmatched bases: 5. The CDR3 loop spans 15 amino acids. The V gene's germline CDR1 is LNHDA and CDR2 SQIVND (reference sequence).

This sequence joins TRBV6-2 or TRBV6-3 and TRBJ2-7; 7 bases agree with TRBD1. CDR1 is MNHEY and CDR2 is SVGEGT in the germline V gene. The junction had 3 bases not matched to a gene; V was cut back by 5 bases and J by 5 bases. The CDR3 runs 12 residues. The CDR3 region has the DNA TGTGCCAGCAGTAGAACAGGGGACGAGCAGTACTTC. Protein product: CASSRTGDEQYF.

The chain recombines TRBV7-9 with TRBJ1-2; TRBD1 matches 7 bases. The CDR3 runs 15 residues. V lost 11 bases to trimming and J lost 7 bases; unmatched junction nucleotides: 19. The germline gives CDR1 SEHNR, CDR2 FQNEAQ (reference sequence). CDR3 residues: CAGRPFLRGESGYTF. CDR3 sequence (DNA): TGTGCCGGAAGACCCTTCCTCAGGGGGGAGAGTGGCTACACCTTC.

This rearrangement joins TRBV11-3 to TRBJ2-7; 7 nucleotides agree with TRBD1. V gave up 5 bases and J gave up 1 base; unmatched junction bases: 8. Per the germline V gene, CDR1 is SGHNT and CDR2 is YENEEA. The CDR3 runs 15 residues. This chain's CDR3 is CASSIRTGQSYEQYF. The CDR3 coding sequence is TGTGCCAGCAGCATCAGGACAGGTCAATCCTACGAGCAGTACTTC.

A note on this clone: The junction does not match germline at one end; this may be a read error. The genes are TRBV19 and TRBJ1-1; maybe TRBD1 (6 bases). CDR1 is LNHDA and CDR2 is SQIVND in the germline V gene (reference sequence). The CDR3 has 15 residues. CDR3: CTSSIWKGENTEAFF. DNA for the CDR3: TGTACCAGTAGTATTTGGAAGGGGGAGAACACTGAAGCTTTCTTT.

This clone has a single count. The chain links TRBV6-6 to TRBJ2-5; possible D gene TRBD1, 5 bases. The CDR3 totals 16 residues. V was shortened by 2 bases and J by 8 bases, with 21 bases between the two germline ends. Germline V gives CDR1 MNHNY, CDR2 SVGAGI (reference sequence). The CDR3 region is CASSYEWGETAGTQYF. DNA of the CDR3: TGTGCCAGCAGTTACGAGTGGGGCGAGACGGCAGGAACCCAGTACTTC.

This clone occurred a few times. CDR3 DNA sequence: TGTGCCAGCAGCTTAGTTCTCAGGGCAACTAATGAAAAACTGTTTTTT. Amino acid sequence: CASSLVLRATNEKLFF. The J gene is TRBJ1-4, the V gene TRBV7-8, with D possibly matching TRBD1 (5 bases). The germline CDR1 and CDR2 sequences are SGHVS and FQNEAQ. The CDR3 runs 16 residues. Trimming removed 1 base from V and 0 bases from J, with 9 bases in between.

The chain carries TRBV7-9 and TRBJ2-2; 11 positions agree with TRBD1. CDR1 is SEHNR and CDR2 is FQNEAQ in the germline V gene (reference sequence). The junction had 3 bases not matched to a gene; V was cut back by 6 bases and J by 6 bases. The CDR3 has 14 amino acids. The DNA of the CDR3 is TGTGCCAGCAGTCCGGACAGGGGGCCCGGGGAGCTGTTTTTT. Translation gives CASSPDRGPGELFF.

The chain joins TRBV6-1 to TRBJ2-7; the D gene is possibly TRBD2 (5 bases). Looked up from germline, CDR1 is MNHNS and CDR2 is SASEGT. This CDR3 is built from 20 residues. V was clipped by 0 bases and J by 0 bases, with 24 bases between them. CDR3 residues: CASSEASTIYSSPSSYEQYF. Here the CDR3 DNA reads TGTGCCAGCAGTGAAGCCTCCACGATATATTCTAGCCCCAGCTCCTACGAGCAGTACTTC.

This clone was counted between two and nine times. This chain joins TRBV18 and TRBJ2-2; D call uncertain. V lost 0 bases to trimming and J lost 5 bases, with 16 bases between them. This CDR3 region has 17 residues. Germline V CDR1 and CDR2: KGHSH, LQKENI. The CDR3 region has the DNA TGTGCCAGCTCACCACCAAGTGGCGAGGTTAGGACCGGGGAGCTGTTTTTT. Encoded protein: CASSPPSGEVRTGELFF.

In the case of this clone: A junction boundary mismatches the germline segment, possibly from a read error. This chain connects TRBV29-1 to TRBJ1-4; possible D gene TRBD1, 5 bases. The CDR3 is 13 amino acids. Germline-derived CDR1 and CDR2 are SQVTM and ANQGSEA. The CDR3 protein is CSVEDRTNEKLFF. CDR3 coding DNA: TGCAGCGTCGAAGACAGAACTAATGAAAAACTGTTTTTT.

This chain links TRBV18 with TRBJ1-1, with TRBD1 identical over 9 bases. From germline, CDR1 is KGHSH and CDR2 LQKENI. The CDR3 extends over 16 amino acids. J was trimmed by 1 base and V by 6 bases; bases with no gene match: 9. CDR3 DNA sequence: TGTGCCAGCTCTCAAATCACAGGGGGCGCGAACACTGAAGCTTTCTTT. It translates to CASSQITGGANTEAFF.

The chain couples TRBV18 to TRBJ1-1; no reliable D call. The ends were cut back, 4 bases at V and 2 bases at J, with 8 bases in the middle. In germline, CDR1 is KGHSH, CDR2 LQKENI. The CDR3 totals 13 residues. The CDR3 sequence is CASSQAGNTEAFF. The CDR3 region has the DNA TGTGCCAGCTCACAGGCGGGAAACACTGAAGCTTTCTTT. Full variable domain (missing parts from reference TRBV18 and TRBJ1-1): NAGVMQNPRHLVRRRGQEARLRCSPMKGHSHVYWYRQLPEEGLKFMVYLQKENIIDESGMPKERFSAEFPKEGPSILRIQQVVRGDSAAYFCASSQAGNTEAFFGQGTRLTVV.

The chain has TRBV4-1 and TRBJ2-7, with D tentatively TRBD1 (5 bases). The CDR3 spans 15 residues. Germline loops: CDR1 MGHRA, CDR2 YSYEKL. Trimming pared 1 base from V and 3 bases from J, leaving 13 bases between. The CDR3 nucleotides read TGCGCCAGCAGCCAAGTAGGTCAGGGCGACTACGAGCAGTACTTC. It yields the protein CASSQVGQGDYEQYF.

The chain is built from TRBV6-5 and TRBJ2-7; maybe TRBD2 (5 bases). Trimming shortened V by 6 bases and J by 7 bases, and 10 bases separated the two germline ends. Per germline, CDR1 MNHEY and CDR2 SVGAGI. This CDR3 is 11 amino acids long. The CDR3: CASSHGGEQYF. The CDR3 nucleotides read TGTGCCAGCAGCCACGGAGGAGAGCAGTACTTC.

V is TRBV19 and J is TRBJ2-7; 11 bases are a match to TRBD1. J gave up 3 bases and V 4 bases, and 5 bases lay outside the gene matches. Germline CDR1 reads LNHDA; CDR2 reads SQIVND (reference sequence). The CDR3 is 15 residues long. CDR3 sequence (DNA): TGTGCCAGTAGTACCGGGACAGGGGGAGTCTACGAGCAGTACTTC. Translating gives CASSTGTGGVYEQYF.

The V call is TRBV5-4, the J call TRBJ2-1; 12 nucleotides align to TRBD2. There are 15 residues in the CDR3. V lost 3 bases to trimming and J lost 5 bases; unmatched junction nucleotides: 3. Per the germline V gene, CDR1 is SGHNT and CDR2 is YYREEE (reference sequence). CDR3 bases: TGTGCCAGCAGCTCTACTAGCGGGGGGAACAATGAGCAGTTCTTC. Encoded protein: CASSSTSGGNNEQFF.

The chain has TRBV9 and TRBJ2-5; 9 nucleotides line up with TRBD2. CDR3 length: 15 residues. With 2 bases clipped from V and 4 bases from J, the junction kept 6 bases outside the gene matches. CDR1 and CDR2 from the germline V gene are SGDLS and YYNGEE. In nucleotides, the CDR3 is TGTGCCAGCAGCGTCCGCGGGGGGGCGGCAGAGACCCAGTACTTC. Protein: CASSVRGGAAETQYF.

This clone has more than one count but fewer than ten. The chain links TRBV11-2 to TRBJ1-1; 7 bases match TRBD1. The germline gives CDR1 SGHAT, CDR2 FQNNGV. Germline trimming cut 3 bases from V and 10 bases from J; bases unmatched to any gene: 5. The length of the CDR3 is 12 residues. CDR3 sequence reads: CASSFDREAAFF. In DNA, the CDR3 is TGTGCCAGCAGCTTTGACAGGGAGGCAGCTTTCTTT.

The rearrangement joins TRBV14 to TRBJ1-4; possibly TRBD1 for D (5 bases). V shed 0 bases and J shed 13 bases, with 12 bases lying between them. Germline-derived CDR1 and CDR2 are SGHDN and FVKESK. The CDR3 length is 13 residues. The CDR3 nucleotides are TGTGCCAGCAGCCAAGAAGTAGGGGTGGCACTGTTTTTT. This sequence encodes CASSQEVGVALFF.

The V gene is TRBV7-6, the J gene TRBJ2-1; a possible D gene is TRBD1 (6 bases). Per the germline V gene, CDR1 is SGHVS and CDR2 is FNYEAQ. V gave up 5 bases and J gave up 0 bases, with 14 bases separating them. This CDR3 contains 16 residues. This chain's CDR3 is CASSPAAGVSYNEQFF. In DNA form, the CDR3 reads TGTGCCAGCAGCCCAGCGGCAGGGGTCTCCTACAATGAGCAGTTCTTC. The full variable domain, in which reference TRBV7-6 and TRBJ2-1 provide the parts outside the CDR3, is GAGVSQSPRYKVTKRGQDVALRCDPISGHVSLYWYRQALGQGPEFLTYFNYEAQQDKSGLPNDRFSAERPEGSISTLTIQRTEQRDSAMYRCASSPAAGVSYNEQFFGPGTRLTVL.

This chain connects TRBV19 to TRBJ1-1, with D possibly matching TRBD1 (6 bases). This CDR3 contains 15 residues. Germline CDR1 LNHDA, CDR2 SQIVND (reference sequence). Trimming removed 5 bases from V and 0 bases from J, with 13 bases in between. Written as DNA, the CDR3 is TGTGCCAGTAGTTTCCGTGGGGGCATGAACACTGAAGCTTTCTTT. Protein product: CASSFRGGMNTEAFF.

The rearrangement links TRBV9 to TRBJ2-3; D remains ambiguous. The length of the CDR3 is 14 residues. Deletions cut 4 bases from V and 2 bases from J, with 11 bases between. The germline V gene encodes CDR1 SGDLS and CDR2 YYNGEE. CDR3 DNA: TGTGCCAGCAGCAATATTTCCCCCACAGATACGCAGTATTTT. It codes for CASSNISPTDTQYF.

The chain links TRBV18 to TRBJ2-7; 7 bases align to TRBD1. CDR3 length equals 14 residues. CDR1 is KGHSH and CDR2 is LQKENI in the germline V gene. The V segment lost 7 bases and the J segment 1 base; nucleotides outside the gene matches: 7. The CDR3, as DNA: TGTGCCAGCTTCAGGGACAGAAATTCCTACGAGCAGTACTTC. It encodes CASFRDRNSYEQYF.

This clone was observed once. For the CDR3, the DNA is TGTGCCAGCAGCCCCTCAGGGGGGTATGGCTACACCTTC. Translating gives CASSPSGGYGYTF. This chain uses TRBV11-2 with TRBJ1-2, with TRBD1 matching over 7 bases. The CDR3 sequence is 13 residues long. The germline V gene has CDR1 SGHAT and CDR2 FQNNGV. With V trimmed by 5 bases and J by 5 bases, 5 bases remained unmatched. Full variable domain (missing parts from reference TRBV11-2 and TRBJ1-2): EAGVAQSPRYKIIEKRQSVAFWCNPISGHATLYWYQQILGQGPKLLIQFQNNGVVDDSQLPKDRFSAERLKGVDSTLKIQPAKLEDSAVYLCASSPSGGYGYTFGSGTRLTVV.